This TCR beta chain is drawn from a study of blood T cell repertoires in COVID-19. The assay was immunoSEQ multiplex PCR, and TCRdb's table has in-frame clones only and misses some. The table lists approximately 150,000 clones, approximately 88% of them singletons. In regard to this clone: Other nucleotide sequences in the sample specify the same CDR3.

Participants reported their clinical history, and cohort assignment relied on those reports. With V trimmed by 8 bases and J by 0 bases, 7 bases remained unmatched. The CDR3 runs to 15 residues. Per germline, CDR1 SNHLY and CDR2 FYNNEI. The sequenced sample was PBMCs or T cells enriched from blood (not recorded which). The V and J genes are TRBV2 and TRBJ1-5; 7 bases align to TRBD1. The TCR was taken from a man in his 70s who had been exposed to COVID-19. The CDR3 sequence: CASRNRDSSNQPQHF. The CDR3 nucleotides read TGTGCCAGCCGAAACCGGGACAGTAGCAATCAGCCCCAGCATTTT.